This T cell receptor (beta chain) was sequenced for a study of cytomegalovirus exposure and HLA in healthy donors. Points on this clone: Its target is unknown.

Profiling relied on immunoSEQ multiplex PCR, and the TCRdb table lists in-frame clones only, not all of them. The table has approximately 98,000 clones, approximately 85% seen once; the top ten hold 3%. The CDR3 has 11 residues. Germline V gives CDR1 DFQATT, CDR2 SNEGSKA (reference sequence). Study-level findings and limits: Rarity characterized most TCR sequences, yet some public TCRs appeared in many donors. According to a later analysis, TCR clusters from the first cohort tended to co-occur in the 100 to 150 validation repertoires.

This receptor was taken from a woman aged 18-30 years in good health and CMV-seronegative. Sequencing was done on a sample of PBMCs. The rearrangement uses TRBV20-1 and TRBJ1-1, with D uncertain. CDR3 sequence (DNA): TGCAGCAGTGCCGGGTACACTGAAGCTTTCTTT. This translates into CSSAGYTEAFF.